This record covers a single T cell receptor (beta chain). The antigen it binds to is not known. No much larger clone exists at a distance of one base, and base qualities are not known. CDR1 and CDR2, looked up from the germline V gene, are SGDLS and YYNGEE. The junction shows trimming of 4 bases on V and 3 bases on J, and the gene matches do not reach 9 bases of it. The CDR3 runs 16 residues from the cysteine to the phenylalanine. The entry retains the CDR3 DNA only, 48 bases that are in frame from base 1. The cohort comprised some 680 healthy bone marrow donors. Cohort members were all nominally healthy when sampled, although unrecorded immune exposures were likely present. The donor was CMV seropositive and was included in the group of some 290 seropositive cohort members. Every donor gave a peripheral blood sample, and the peripheral blood mononuclear cells from that sample were used for TCR beta sequencing. Genomic DNA extraction from the blood cell samples was performed with the Qiagen DNeasy Blood Extraction Kit.

The receptor library was made with the immunoSEQ multiplex PCR assay. For the multiplex PCR, a mixture combining 60 forward primers for TCR Vbeta segments and 13 reverse primers for TCR Jbeta segments was used. The CDR3 region of rearranged TCR beta genes was amplified from genomic DNA with a multiplex PCR assay. On the Illumina HiSeq System, the amplified TCR beta libraries were sequenced as 87-base-pair reads. The original methods were these. A later analysis counted tens of millions of unique TCR beta chains across the 550 to 700 repertoires, and some 11 million of these chains were shared by at least two donors. To remove PCR and sequencing errors, raw reads were error-corrected and collapsed into unique sequences using a nearest-neighbor algorithm that merged closely related sequences. CDR3 sequences were aligned to IMGT reference sequences to assign V, D and J gene segments. Each retained sequence needed at least a six-nucleotide match to both a V gene segment and a J gene segment. Rearrangements were classified as productive when the CDR3 lacked stop codons and remained in frame with V and J, and all other rearrangements were classified as non-productive. CDR3 was defined by IMGT convention, running from the second conserved V-encoded cysteine to the conserved J-encoded phenylalanine. The earlier analysis of about 560 of the donors excluded any sequence lacking an unambiguous match to a single V gene segment. In an earlier analysis of several hundred of the donors, a V segment was called functional when productive rearrangements were above 56.7%, and segregating when the standard deviation between donors exceeded 5%. A statistical classification framework was built for diagnosing cytomegalovirus status from the catalog of TCR beta chain sequences. In a later analysis, V and J genes were assigned by comparing TCR nucleotide sequences against IMGT/GENE-DB human TR gene sequences. A later analysis assigned CDR3 sequences and most-parsimonious VDJ recombination scenarios with the TCRdist pipeline. A later analysis defined each TCR beta chain by its CDR3 amino acid sequence plus V-gene family, and excluded reads lacking a unique V-gene family. To address suspected cross-contamination and a sequencing artifact, a later analysis removed roughly 580 highly shared, low-generation-probability nucleotide sequences. In a later analysis, a clonal expansion index for each public chain was calculated from normalized within-repertoire ranks of inferred template counts. In a later analysis, generation probabilities were computed with a VDJ recombination model fitted to out-of-frame rearrangements, and the resulting probabilities were checked against IGoR. Hypergeometric tests were used in a later analysis to score TCR-TCR, TCR-HLA and TCR-CMV co-occurrence, with a repertoire-size bias correction applied to the TCR pairs. To estimate false discovery rates, a later analysis permuted the HLA or CMV assignments 20 times. In a later analysis, co-occurring TCRs were grouped using DBSCAN, and TCRdist sequence similarity was added for clustering within HLA-allele-positive subsets. For co-occurrence clustering, repertoires with fewer than 30,000 or more than 120,000 public chains were excluded, along with 4 to 6 repertoires with anomalous nucleotide sharing. The table was pulled from immuneACCESS by TCRdb, which kept in-frame rearrangements only. Such tables lose some clones; where checked, under half of the loss comes from unresolved V genes, and the rest has no known cause. D and trimming were read from the DNA, whereas the V and J calls and clone size are those reported in that table. The table for this sample lists 95,000 to 150,000 clones; 75% of them were counted only once. About 2.7% of the sample is taken by the ten largest.

The data originate from a study of cytomegalovirus exposure and HLA in healthy donors (dated by TCRdb to the late 2010s). About the full investigation: In an earlier analysis of around 540 of the donors, approximately 300 Gb of sequence data and 117 million unique TCR beta sequences from roughly 180 million T cells were reported. Using immunosequencing, the study profiled T cell repertoires from 640 or so subjects and related those repertoires to cytomegalovirus serostatus. Several DR-DQ haplotypes were treated as single units for association and clustering because of strong linkage in the cohort. On average, roughly 250,000 unique TCR beta nucleotide sequences were sequenced per donor among about 400 genotyped donors of the cohort, with 15% to 20% of those sequences being non-productive. An earlier analysis of more than 450 of the donors used high-throughput TCR beta sequencing to judge whether each TCR beta V gene segment behaved as functional or pseudogenic. Class I and class II HLA loci were covered by the typing at four-digit resolution. Alongside the repertoire data, information on donor age, sex, ethnicity and CMV serostatus was compiled. The number of donors typed differed by locus, with roughly 629-640 for A, B, C, DRB1 and DQB1, around 500 for DQA1, 606 for DPA1, and approximately 470 for DPB1. In a later genetic analysis, genome-wide SNP genotypes for about 65% of the 666 donors were used, and that subset was treated as a discovery cohort. To predict cytomegalovirus infection status, the study combined high-throughput TCR immunosequencing, statistical association of individual TCRs with disease status, and machine learning. To study patterns of TCR occurrence, a later analysis re-analyzed previously published TCR beta repertoires from 650 to 750 donors and added high-resolution HLA genotyping. Every repertoire in the discovery cohort had been generated on one and the same sequencing platform. The aim of the study was to test whether cataloging public T cell receptors could identify signatures of past pathogen exposure. Rather than using new phenotypic data, the later analysis identified candidate immune exposures from TCR beta sequences and from how often those sequences occurred across donors. Approximately 300 gigabases of sequencing data and 75 million to 85 million unique TCR sequences made up an early release that covered approximately 620 HLA-typed donors. The genetic ancestry cluster associated with self-reported Caucasian donors included 65% to 90% of the approximately 410 genotyped donors. Along with the roughly 610-subject first cohort, a separate validation cohort of over 90 different subjects was used.

Here is what the overall study found, with its caveats: A cluster of highly shared sequence variants was judged likely to represent a technical artifact of the sequencing pipeline. The earlier analysis of some 540 of the donors excluded some 15 rarely observed V segments, including chromosome 9 orphons, because counts were too low. Correlated functional status among segregating V segments might be attributable to linkage disequilibrium, but an unknown experimental factor could not be ruled out. A further reported finding was that TCR beta sequences accurately predicted the HLA-A and HLA-B alleles for most subjects in the first cohort. The presence/absence analyses assumed that sequencing depth was roughly uniform across donors, and that assumption may not be true. Some IMGT-functional V segments, including TRBV6-2 and TRBV6-3, could not be told apart with the 87-base-pair reads, so those segments were excluded. When HLA alleles, especially DR and DQ, strongly co-occurred, attributing TCR associations to individual alleles was difficult. In an earlier analysis of about 550 of the donors, most TCR beta V segments were observed in productive rearrangements about 90% or about 30% of the time, broadly matching IMGT annotations. CMV serostatus was the only immune exposure information available for the cohort. Because some donors lacked HLA typing at each locus, the association tests relied only on the typed subset. According to the authors, the approach could potentially be generalized to other disease states and immunological phenotypes. In a later genetic analysis, fewer N-insertions in productive TCRs were reported among donors in an Asian-associated ancestry cluster than the approximately 630-donor mean. V-gene and J-gene trimming of TCR beta chains was associated with a missense DCLRE1C variant in a later genetic analysis, and the association was replicated in an independent cohort. In a later analysis, TCR association rates were found to vary across HLA loci, with the most associated TCRs seen for DRB1 alleles and the fewest for HLA-C alleles. Only TCR beta chains were sequenced in this cohort, and the absence of alpha or paired-chain data limited detectable features. The classifier was reported to diagnose cytomegalovirus status with high specificity and sensitivity in both the original and validation cohorts. In a later analysis, most CMV-associated TCR beta chains were found to appear HLA-restricted, with HLA associations seemingly driven largely by CMV exposure. The study listed 164 TCR beta chains as associated with cytomegalovirus. Three of the identified cytomegalovirus-associated TCR beta chains were confirmed in vitro to be specific for cytomegalovirus antigens. A later analysis reported that several top co-occurrence clusters appeared linked to parvovirus B19, influenza, CMV and Epstein-Barr virus. A later analysis found that HLA-associated TCR beta chains were more clonally expanded and had lower generation probabilities than equally common non-associated chains. In a later analysis, over 15,000 TCR beta sequences were associated with specific HLA alleles at a false discovery rate of 0.05. Most TCR sequences were seen in very few donors, while some public TCRs were found in many individuals.

The sequence links TRBV9 to TRBJ1-4, with 7 central nucleotides matching TRBD1. The TCR comes from a woman in her thirties or forties in good health and CMV-seropositive. Sequencing was done on a sample of PBMCs. This receptor has the CDR3 CASSPGTDTANEKLFF. The sequenced DNA: TGTGCCAGCAGCCCTGGGACAGATACAGCTAATGAAAAACTGTTTTTT.